The 21 T cell receptor beta chains presented below share a single source sample, sequenced in a study of blood T cell repertoires in COVID-19. This table comes from immunoSEQ multiplex PCR, and its TCRdb copy is limited to in-frame clones, with some not included. The sample carries approximately 260,000 clones, roughly 84% recorded once. Sample: peripheral blood. These receptors all come from a human donor in a cohort sampled during active COVID-19.

The rearrangement links TRBV2 to TRBJ2-7, with 7 bases fitting TRBD2. The CDR3 contains 14 residues. V gave up 0 bases and J gave up 6 bases; unmatched junction bases: 5. From germline, CDR1 is SNHLY and CDR2 FYNNEI. Here the CDR3 DNA reads TGTGCCAGCAGTGAAGCGGGAGGGCCGGTCGAGCAGTACTTC. It encodes CASSEAGGPVEQYF.

The genes are TRBV29-1 and TRBJ2-7; D perhaps matches TRBD2 (6 bases). CDR3 length: 11 residues. The ends were cut back, 5 bases at V and 4 bases at J, with 9 bases in the middle. CDR1 is SQVTM and CDR2 is ANQGSEA in the germline V gene. The CDR3 region is CSVLAPYEQYF. The CDR3 DNA is TGCAGCGTTCTAGCGCCATACGAGCAGTACTTC.

This clone was detected only a few times. The chain is built from TRBV27 and TRBJ1-1, with 7 bases that match TRBD1. Losses at the gene ends were 6 bases for V and 6 bases for J; bases not matched to a gene: 10. Germline assignment: CDR1 MNHEY and CDR2 SMNVEV (reference sequence). The CDR3 extends over 14 amino acids. The CDR3 bases are TGTGCCAGCAGCGGCAACAGGGGACGGGCTGAAGCTTTCTTT. It is translated as CASSGNRGRAEAFF.

CDR3 sequence (DNA): TGCGCCAGCAGCCTCGTAGCGGTCAGCACAGATACGCAGTATTTT. Its protein is CASSLVAVSTDTQYF. The J gene is TRBJ2-3, the V gene TRBV4-1; weak D call: TRBD2 (6 bases). The germline V gene has CDR1 MGHRA and CDR2 YSYEKL. This CDR3 is built from 15 residues. Trimming took off 4 bases at V and 0 bases at J, with 11 bases between the two ends.

The rearrangement uses TRBV6-6 and TRBJ1-1, with D perhaps TRBD1 (6 bases). Germline V CDR1 and CDR2: MNHNY, SVGAGI (reference sequence). The CDR3 contains 12 residues. The V and J ends lost 5 bases and 4 bases respectively, with 8 bases between them. DNA of the CDR3: TGTGCCAGCAGTCAGGGGCGCACTGAAGCTTTCTTT. This translates into CASSQGRTEAFF.

The chain is built from TRBV6-5 and TRBJ2-7, with 11 positions matching TRBD1. Trimming removed 7 bases from V and 6 bases from J; junction bases left unmatched: 11. The CDR3 extends over 15 amino acids. Germline CDR1 and CDR2: MNHEY and SVGAGI. The CDR3 protein is CASTLIGTGGAEQYF. CDR3 nucleotides: TGTGCCAGCACCCTTATCGGGACAGGGGGAGCCGAGCAGTACTTC.

This rearrangement joins TRBV5-1 to TRBJ2-1; the D gene is possibly TRBD2 (5 bases). This CDR3 is built from 15 residues. Trimming stripped 0 bases from V and 7 bases from J, with 14 bases between. Germline V lookup: CDR1 SGHRS, CDR2 YFSETQ. CDR3 in DNA: TGCGCCAGCAGCTTGGAGGACTTTCCCGGGAATGAGCAGTTCTTC. Its translation is CASSLEDFPGNEQFF.

CDR3 sequence: CASSPGTSGGYSTDTQYF. DNA of the CDR3: TGTGCCAGCAGTCCCGGGACTAGCGGGGGGTATAGCACAGATACGCAGTATTTT. The chain combines TRBV6-2 or TRBV6-3 with TRBJ2-3; 15 bases are shared with TRBD2. The CDR3 loop spans 18 amino acids. Germline V gene lookup returns CDR1 MNHEY and CDR2 SVGEGT. The V gene end was trimmed by 5 bases and the J gene end by 0 bases; junction bases not matched to a gene: 6.

The rearrangement links TRBV5-5 to TRBJ1-5; TRBD1 aligns across 8 bases. The junction had 4 bases not matched to a gene; V was cut back by 4 bases and J by 1 base. This CDR3 region has 15 residues. Germline assignment: CDR1 SGHKS and CDR2 YYEKEE (reference sequence). Written as DNA, the CDR3 is TGTGCCAGCAGCGCCCAGGGGGCAAGCAATCAGCCCCAGCATTTT. It specifies CASSAQGASNQPQHF.

This chain connects TRBV11-2 to TRBJ2-3; 9 nucleotides align to TRBD2. The CDR3 length is 17 residues. Looked up from germline, CDR1 is SGHAT and CDR2 is FQNNGV. With 1 base clipped from V and 0 bases from J, the junction kept 5 bases outside the gene matches. The CDR3 sequence is CASSLAGLANSTDTQYF. The DNA for the CDR3 is TGTGCCAGCAGCTTAGCCGGACTAGCGAATAGCACAGATACGCAGTATTTT. The variable domain in full, completed from reference TRBV11-2 and TRBJ2-3, reads EAGVAQSPRYKIIEKRQSVAFWCNPISGHATLYWYQQILGQGPKLLIQFQNNGVVDDSQLPKDRFSAERLKGVDSTLKIQPAKLEDSAVYLCASSLAGLANSTDTQYFGPGTRLTVL.

The chain links TRBV7-6 to TRBJ2-3; TRBD2 matches 14 bases. The trim removed 3 bases at V and 0 bases at J, leaving 5 bases unmatched. Germline assignment: CDR1 SGHVS and CDR2 FNYEAQ. This CDR3 is built from 18 residues. CDR3 sequence reads: CASSLTSGGAGSTDTQYF. In nucleotides, the CDR3 is TGTGCCAGCAGCTTGACTAGCGGGGGGGCTGGGAGCACAGATACGCAGTATTTT.

This chain links TRBV28 with TRBJ2-5; 10 bases agree with TRBD2. CDR3 length: 15 residues. The germline gives CDR1 MDHEN, CDR2 SYDVKM. With 5 bases clipped from V and 1 base from J, the junction kept 4 bases outside the gene matches. CDR3 sequence reads: CASSRWTSGQETQYF. Written as DNA, the CDR3 is TGTGCCAGCAGTCGTTGGACTAGCGGCCAAGAGACCCAGTACTTC.

This rearrangement joins TRBV6-5 to TRBJ1-1; 9 nucleotides line up with TRBD1. Germline CDR1 reads MNHEY; CDR2 reads SVGAGI. V lost 10 bases, J lost 6 bases, and 9 bases stayed unmatched. This CDR3 is built from 13 residues. CDR3 sequence: CATTDRGFSEAFF. The CDR3 DNA reads as TGTGCCACCACGGACAGGGGATTCTCTGAAGCTTTCTTT.

V is TRBV10-3 and J is TRBJ2-1; no definite D call. The germline CDR1 and CDR2 sequences are ENHRY and SYGVKD. This CDR3 is 12 amino acids long. The germline V and J ends were trimmed by 4 bases and 9 bases, with 10 bases remaining between them. CDR3 protein: CAISGGVREQFF. DNA of the CDR3: TGTGCCATCAGTGGAGGAGTACGTGAGCAGTTCTTC.

J is TRBJ2-7 and V is TRBV2, with TRBD1 matching 7 bases. Germline V CDR1 and CDR2: SNHLY, FYNNEI. This CDR3 has 13 residues. The ends lost 7 bases at V and 1 base at J; junction bases unmatched: 4. The chain's CDR3 is CASTGDRSYEQYF. In DNA form, the CDR3 reads TGTGCCAGCACCGGGGACAGATCCTACGAGCAGTACTTC.

The chain employs TRBV11-3 and TRBJ2-7; 13 bases agree with TRBD2. J lost 4 bases, V lost 4 bases, and 4 bases had no gene match. The CDR3 sequence is 15 residues long. The V gene's germline CDR1 is SGHNT and CDR2 YENEEA. CDR3 sequence (DNA): TGTGCCAGCAGCTCGGGACTAGCGGGACGGTACGAGCAGTACTTC. This sequence encodes CASSSGLAGRYEQYF.

The CDR3 spells CASSNLQGAPEPQHF. As DNA, the CDR3 is TGTGCCAGCAGCAACCTCCAGGGGGCGCCGGAGCCCCAGCATTTT. The chain couples TRBV28 to TRBJ1-5; 8 bases align to TRBD1. The germline V gene has CDR1 MDHEN and CDR2 SYDVKM. The CDR3 spans 15 residues. V was pared by 6 bases and J by 8 bases, with 12 bases of the junction left unmatched. The full variable domain, in which reference TRBV28 and TRBJ1-5 provide the parts outside the CDR3, is DVKVTQSSRYLVKRTGEKVFLECVQDMDHENMFWYRQDPGLGLRLIYFSYDVKMKEKGDIPEGYSVSREKKERFSLILESASTNQTSMYLCASSNLQGAPEPQHFGDGTRLSIL.

The genes are TRBV5-1 and TRBJ1-5; D might be TRBD1 (5 bases). The CDR3 runs to 15 residues. Trimming removed 1 base at V and 6 bases at J, with 14 bases between. Germline V gene data show CDR1 as SGHRS and CDR2 as YFSETQ. In nucleotides, the CDR3 is TGCGCCAGCAGCTTGAATGGGGCGCAGGGTCAGCCCCAGCATTTT. Its protein product is CASSLNGAQGQPQHF.

V gene TRBV6-5 combines with J gene TRBJ2-3; 8 bases align to TRBD2. The CDR3 is 14 amino acids. Germline CDR1 MNHEY, CDR2 SVGAGI. V gave up 7 bases and J gave up 5 bases; unmatched junction bases: 8. This CDR3 reads CASTKRERKDTQYF. CDR3 DNA sequence: TGTGCCAGCACAAAGCGGGAGAGGAAAGATACGCAGTATTTT.

The rearrangement uses TRBV28 and TRBJ1-5, with D tentatively TRBD1 (6 bases). V was cut by 8 bases and J by 1 base, with 9 bases left in between. The germline V gene encodes CDR1 MDHEN and CDR2 SYDVKM. CDR3 length: 13 amino acids. The DNA for the CDR3 is TGTGCCAGCCTGAGGGGGAGCAATCAGCCCCAGCATTTT. This encodes CASLRGSNQPQHF.

The chain recombines TRBV13 with TRBJ2-2, with 8 positions matching TRBD2. CDR1 and CDR2 (germline): PRHDT, FYEKMQ (reference sequence). This CDR3 comprises 16 residues. Losses at the gene ends were 6 bases for V and 4 bases for J; bases not matched to a gene: 10. For the CDR3, the DNA is TGTGCCAGCAGTCCACCCCCCCTAGCGGGCACCGGGGAGCTGTTTTTT. It codes for CASSPPPLAGTGELFF.